Only a few counts were recorded for the clone carrying this TCR beta chain. Its antigen is currently unknown. This record comes from a study of T-cell memory formation after mild COVID-19. Study-level background: TCR clusters mostly belonged to single donors. Study-level findings and limits: Mainly in CM and EM were contracting CD4+ clones; CD8+ were in EMRA. The study found balanced CD4/CD8 in clones contracting day 15 to 85 and a CD4+ lean in later expanders.

MiXCR was run by TCRdb on the 5' RACE reads, yielding one entry per CDR3 protein. The profile shows almost 350,000 distinct CDR3 sequences, around a fifth of them singletons. The receptor's source is a man between 18 and 35 years old who had mild COVID-19 (a few samples of this study predate the infection). Cell type and time point are not known. The sample taken for sequencing was PBMCs or a T cell subset sorted from them (not recorded which).

Written as DNA, the CDR3 is TGTGCCACCAGCAGGGGACTGAGTCAAGAGACCCAGTACTTC. As protein: CATSRGLSQETQYF. The rearrangement joins TRBV15 to TRBJ2-5, with a possible D match to TRBD2 (6 bases). The CDR3 runs 14 residues. The V gene's germline CDR1 is LNHNV and CDR2 YYDKDF (reference sequence). V lost 3 bases to trimming and J lost 2 bases, with 10 bases between them.